Following are 8 T cell receptor beta chains from one sample sequenced in a study of shared clonotypes between healthy human individuals. The naive CD8 population came from CD45RO-negative cells selected for CCR7, without terminally differentiated effector memory CD45RA+ cells. Clones were sequenced by immunoSEQ multiplex PCR, and TCRdb holds only the in-frame ones, with some missing. This table has about 680,000 clones, about 90% appearing once. Sequencing was done on a sample of naive CD8+ T cells sorted from blood. The receptors derive from a man younger than 40 in good health.

The genes are TRBV5-6 and TRBJ2-7; D remains unclear. CDR1 is SGHDT and CDR2 is YYEEEE in the germline V gene. This CDR3 is built from 11 residues. The germline V and J ends were trimmed by 7 bases and 5 bases, with 10 bases remaining between them. CDR3 region: CASVLGNEQYF. The CDR3 nucleotides read TGTGCCAGCGTTTTGGGGAACGAGCAGTACTTC.

This sequence joins TRBV6-6 and TRBJ2-1; 15 bases align to TRBD2. Looked up from germline, CDR1 is MNHNY and CDR2 is SVGAGI (reference sequence). V was clipped by 6 bases and J by 10 bases; unmatched bases: 10. This CDR3 region has 16 residues. The CDR3 coding sequence is TGTGCCAGCAGCGCTGCCCCGGGACTAGCGGGAGGCGAGCAGTTCTTC. Amino acid sequence: CASSAAPGLAGGEQFF.

CDR3 DNA sequence: TGTGCCAGCAGTTTATCCGTTCGGGACACAACTAGCGGGAGTCCGAACAATGAGCAGTTCTTC. Amino acid sequence: CASSLSVRDTTSGSPNNEQFF. This chain joins TRBV28 and TRBJ2-1; 11 bases match TRBD2. The CDR3 has 21 amino acids. Germline trimming cut 1 base from V and 5 bases from J; bases unmatched to any gene: 19. Germline assignment: CDR1 MDHEN and CDR2 SYDVKM.

This chain connects TRBV6-5 to TRBJ2-1; D is perhaps TRBD2 (5 bases). There are 16 residues in the CDR3. The germline gives CDR1 MNHEY, CDR2 SVGAGI. The V and J ends lost 2 bases and 4 bases respectively, with 15 bases between them. Here the CDR3 DNA reads TGTGCCAGCAGTTACGCTGGGCTAGCCCTTTACAATGAGCAGTTCTTC. Amino acids: CASSYAGLALYNEQFF.

The chain has TRBV10-2 and TRBJ1-2; possible D gene TRBD1, 5 bases. This CDR3 region has 16 residues. From germline, CDR1 is WSHSY and CDR2 SAAADI. Trimming took off 2 bases at V and 3 bases at J, with 16 bases between the two ends. CDR3 nucleotide sequence: TGCGCCAGCAGTGAGAGGCGGCAGGGCGGCGACTATGGCTACACCTTC. This gives the protein CASSERRQGGDYGYTF.

This chain links TRBV19 with TRBJ2-1; the match to TRBD2 covers 10 bases. The CDR3 length is 17 residues. V lost 3 bases, J lost 0 bases, and 5 bases stayed unmatched. Germline CDR1 is LNHDA and CDR2 is SQIVND (reference sequence). DNA for the CDR3: TGTGCCAGTAGTATTACTAGCGGGGATAGCTCCTACAATGAGCAGTTCTTC. Translated, it gives CASSITSGDSSYNEQFF. The variable domain in full, completed from reference TRBV19 and TRBJ2-1, reads DGGITQSPKYLFRKEGQNVTLSCEQNLNHDAMYWYRQDPGQGLRLIYYSQIVNDFQKGDIAEGYSVSREKKESFPLTVTSAQKNPTAFYLCASSITSGDSSYNEQFFGPGTRLTVL.

The rearrangement links TRBV5-1 to TRBJ2-1; TRBD2 matches 7 bases. Germline V CDR1 and CDR2: SGHRS, YFSETQ. CDR3 length: 14 residues. V dropped 2 bases and J dropped 7; count of bases not matched to a gene: 6. The CDR3 sequence: CASSFGAGENEQFF. DNA of the CDR3: TGCGCCAGCAGCTTTGGGGCGGGAGAGAATGAGCAGTTCTTC.

The chain joins TRBV4-3 to TRBJ2-1; no clear D. With 1 base removed from V and 8 bases from J, the gap between germline ends came to 18 bases. The CDR3 length is 16 residues. CDR1 LGHNA and CDR2 YSLEER come from the germline V gene. CDR3 sequence (DNA): TGCGCCAGCAGCCAAGTTCAGGCTAGGCCCCTCGATGAGCAGTTCTTC. Its translation: CASSQVQARPLDEQFF.